The present entry profiles one T cell receptor (beta chain) with its context. Its antigen is not known. An end of the junction does not agree with germline; a read error may underlie this. The record originates from a study of cytomegalovirus exposure and HLA in healthy donors. Study conclusions and caveats: It was reported that the classifier diagnosed cytomegalovirus status with high specificity and sensitivity in both the original and validation cohorts.

This CDR3 is 14 amino acids long. Germline V gene lookup returns CDR1 SEHNR and CDR2 FQNEAQ (reference sequence). Primers included in the PCR were 60 Vbeta and 13 Jbeta primers. Clones were sequenced by immunoSEQ multiplex PCR, and TCRdb holds only the in-frame ones, with some missing. Found here are 100,000 to 150,000 clones, roughly 82% of them singletons; the top ten hold 4.2%. The rearrangement joins TRBV7-9 to TRBJ2-3; D is unclear. This sequence originates from a male donor in good health and CMV-seropositive. Sequences were obtained from PBMCs. The CDR3 here is CSSSYQDFTDTQYF. DNA for the CDR3: TGTTCCAGCAGTTACCAGGATTTCACAGATACGCAGTATTTT.